The 10 T cell receptor beta chains listed next were all sequenced from one sample in a study of PD-1 blockade in classical Hodgkin lymphoma. Each patient's relapse followed autologous stem cell transplantation, and brentuximab vedotin exposure varied. TCRdb keeps only in-frame clones here, not all; method: immunoSEQ multiplex PCR. The table shows about 41,000 clones, with 76% occurring only once. This sample comprised peripheral blood mononuclear cells (PBMCs), obtained at baseline. These receptors were obtained from a human donor with classical Hodgkin lymphoma.

CDR3 DNA sequence: TGTGCCAGCTCAACAGGGGGTTTCAACGAGCAGTACTTC. Protein sequence: CASSTGGFNEQYF. The chain links TRBV18 to TRBJ2-5; TRBD1 matches 8 bases. The J call may not be correct, given that the DNA end is closer to TRBJ2-7. The germline V gene encodes CDR1 KGHSH and CDR2 LQKENI. The CDR3 runs 13 residues.

In this sample, this clone turned up a few times. V is TRBV19 and J is TRBJ2-1; 7 nucleotides align to TRBD2. Germline-derived CDR1 and CDR2 are LNHDA and SQIVND (reference sequence). The CDR3 is made up of 13 amino acids. The V and J ends lost 7 bases and 7 bases, in that order; junction bases with no gene match: 7. The CDR3 here is CASKAGNSNEQFF. The CDR3 coding sequence is TGTGCCAGTAAAGCGGGGAATTCGAATGAGCAGTTCTTC.

The chain employs TRBV6-1 and TRBJ1-4; D is undetermined. CDR1 is MNHNS and CDR2 is SASEGT in the germline V gene. This CDR3 has 12 residues. Trimming removed 4 bases from V and 8 bases from J, with 8 bases in between. For the CDR3, the DNA is TGTGCCAGCAGTGCCCTTAGCGAAAAACTGTTTTTT. This encodes CASSALSEKLFF.

This clone was seen more than once but under ten times. The chain couples TRBV6-1 to TRBJ2-7; 10 nucleotides match TRBD2. Looked up from germline, CDR1 is MNHNS and CDR2 is SASEGT. CDR3 length: 16 amino acids. Trimming cost V 4 bases and J 0 bases; bases outside gene matches: 6. CDR3 DNA: TGTGCCAGCAGTGCCTTGGGGACTAGCGTCTCCTACGAGCAGTACTTC. This gives the protein CASSALGTSVSYEQYF.

This clone came up once. V is TRBV25-1 and J is TRBJ2-1; D remains unclear. Trimming took off 2 bases at V and 2 bases at J, with 10 bases between the two ends. The CDR3 spans 15 residues. Germline CDR1 reads MGHDK; CDR2 reads SYGVNS. The CDR3, as DNA: TGTGCCAGCAGTGAACCTCCGGGCCCCTACAATGAGCAGTTCTTC. Its translation: CASSEPPGPYNEQFF.

The rearrangement uses TRBV7-2 and TRBJ2-3, with 9 bases that match TRBD2. V gave up 3 bases and J gave up 0 bases; unmatched junction bases: 1. In germline, CDR1 is SGHTA, CDR2 FQGNSA. The CDR3 consists of 15 residues. CDR3 sequence reads: CASSFLAGSTDTQYF. CDR3 DNA: TGTGCCAGCAGCTTTCTAGCGGGAAGCACAGATACGCAGTATTTT.

V usage is TRBV5-1 and J usage is TRBJ2-1; 14 bases are shared with TRBD2. The CDR3 contains 16 residues. From germline, CDR1 is SGHRS and CDR2 YFSETQ. J lost 8 bases, V lost 4 bases, and 8 bases had no gene match. The CDR3, as DNA: TGCGCCAGCAGCCTGGGGACTAGCGGGAGTCTCTATGAGCAGTTCTTC. It translates to CASSLGTSGSLYEQFF.

V is TRBV5-1 and J is TRBJ2-1, with D possibly being TRBD1 (6 bases). The V gene lost 3 bases and the J gene lost 6 bases, with 13 bases spanning the gap. The CDR3 totals 14 residues. Germline CDR1 and CDR2: SGHRS and YFSETQ. The CDR3 nucleotides are TGCGCCAGCAGCTCATTGAGGGGGTCCAATGAGCAGTTCTTC. This sequence encodes CASSSLRGSNEQFF.

The table lists this clone with a count of one. Sequence at one end of the junction differs from germline and may be a read error. The CDR3 spells CASSLVTGPNEKLFF. The CDR3 nucleotides read TGTGCCAGCAGTTTAGTGACAGGGCCTAATGAAAAACTGTTTTTT. V usage is TRBV7-9 and J usage is TRBJ1-4; TRBD1 aligns across 7 bases. The CDR3 is 15 residues long. Germline V gene lookup returns CDR1 SEHNR and CDR2 FQNEAQ (reference sequence).

The V and J genes are TRBV19 and TRBJ1-3; a weak D match, TRBD1 (6 bases). V was trimmed by 6 bases and J by 7 bases, leaving 22 bases between them. Per germline, CDR1 LNHDA and CDR2 SQIVND (reference sequence). CDR3 size: 16 residues. The chain's CDR3 is CASRTGQQPLSNTIYF. The CDR3 coding sequence is TGTGCCAGTAGGACCGGACAGCAGCCTCTAAGTAACACCATATATTTT. The complete variable domain, with remaining parts taken from reference TRBV19 and TRBJ1-3, reads DGGITQSPKYLFRKEGQNVTLSCEQNLNHDAMYWYRQDPGQGLRLIYYSQIVNDFQKGDIAEGYSVSREKKESFPLTVTSAQKNPTAFYLCASRTGQQPLSNTIYFGEGSWLTVV.